This T cell receptor beta chain appears in the sequencing data of a study of cytomegalovirus exposure and HLA in healthy donors. General observations from the study: Cytomegalovirus association was listed for 164 TCR beta chains.

Only in-frame clones appear in the TCRdb table, and some are missing; sequencing was by immunoSEQ multiplex PCR. The table records 95,000 to 150,000 clones, around 96% of them present only once. CDR3 length: 14 residues. V lost 1 base and J 3 bases, leaving 9 bases between the germline ends. CDR1 SNHLY and CDR2 FYNNEI come from the germline V gene. This clone was counted a single time. Its target is not known. The source is a man between 18 and 35 years old in good health and CMV-seronegative. The chain has TRBV2 and TRBJ1-2; D may be TRBD1 (5 bases). Material for sequencing was PBMCs. DNA of the CDR3: TGTGCCAGCAGTGAAGACGACAGATACTATGGCTACACCTTC. Protein: CASSEDDRYYGYTF.